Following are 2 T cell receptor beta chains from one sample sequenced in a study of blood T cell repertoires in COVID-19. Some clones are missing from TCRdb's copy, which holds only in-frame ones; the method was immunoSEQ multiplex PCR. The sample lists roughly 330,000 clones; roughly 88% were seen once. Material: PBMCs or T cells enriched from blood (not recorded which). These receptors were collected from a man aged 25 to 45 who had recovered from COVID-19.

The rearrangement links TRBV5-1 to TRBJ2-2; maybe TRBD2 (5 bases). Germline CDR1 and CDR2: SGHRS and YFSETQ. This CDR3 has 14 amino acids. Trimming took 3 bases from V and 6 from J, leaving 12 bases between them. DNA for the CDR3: TGCGCCAGCAGCTCAATGCTCGGGGCCGGGGAGCTGTTTTTT. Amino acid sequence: CASSSMLGAGELFF.

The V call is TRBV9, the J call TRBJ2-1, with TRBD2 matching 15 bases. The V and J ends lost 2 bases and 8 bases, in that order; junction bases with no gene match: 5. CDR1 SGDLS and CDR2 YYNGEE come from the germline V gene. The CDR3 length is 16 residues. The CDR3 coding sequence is TGTGCCAGCAGCGTCTGGACTAGCGGGGGGGCCGATGAGCAGTTCTTC. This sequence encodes CASSVWTSGGADEQFF. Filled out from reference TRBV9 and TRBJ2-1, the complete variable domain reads DSGVTQTPKHLITATGQRVTLRCSPRSGDLSVYWYQQSLDQGLQFLIQYYNGEERAKGNILERFSAQQFPDLHSELNLSSLELGDSALYFCASSVWTSGGADEQFFGPGTRLTVL.